Below, 25 T cell receptor beta chains from the same sample are listed, as sequenced in a study of blood T cell repertoires in COVID-19. Clones were read by immunoSEQ multiplex PCR, and TCRdb kept only the in-frame ones, dropping some. Among about 140,000 clones, more than 65% were seen once, and the ten largest hold 10% to 15%. The source material was peripheral blood. All receptors derive from a man older than 75 with acute or convalescent COVID-19.

This clone was detected ten times or more. The V and J genes are TRBV5-6 and TRBJ2-2; tentative D call: TRBD1 (7 bases). Trimming stripped 3 bases from V and 1 base from J, with 10 bases between. The CDR3 sequence is 15 residues long. In germline, CDR1 is SGHDT, CDR2 YYEEEE. The CDR3 here is CASSWRDRNTGELFF. CDR3 DNA: TGTGCCAGCAGCTGGCGGGACAGGAACACCGGGGAGCTGTTTTTT.

The table lists this clone with a few counts. V usage is TRBV6-4 and J usage is TRBJ1-2; 12 positions agree with TRBD1. The CDR3 extends over 15 amino acids. The germline V gene has CDR1 MRHNA and CDR2 SNTAGT. The V segment lost 6 bases and the J segment 5 bases; nucleotides outside the gene matches: 7. In DNA form, the CDR3 reads TGTGCCAGCAGGGCCTGGGACAGGGGGCTTTATGGCTACACCTTC. Translating it yields CASRAWDRGLYGYTF.

V usage is TRBV3-1 (or the pseudogene TRBV3-2) and J usage is TRBJ2-7, with a tentative D call TRBD1 (7 bases). CDR3 length: 15 residues. The germline V gene has CDR1 LGHDT and CDR2 YNNKEL (reference sequence). V shed 4 bases and J shed 4 bases, with 17 bases lying between them. CDR3 residues: CASSPPGGFSYEQYF. The CDR3 DNA is TGTGCCAGCAGCCCCCCAGGGGGGTTTTCGTACGAGCAGTACTTC.

The gene calls are TRBV28 and TRBJ2-5, with D unclear. Germline V CDR1 and CDR2: MDHEN, SYDVKM. The CDR3 length is 12 residues. Trimming stripped 5 bases from V and 4 bases from J, with 8 bases between. CDR3: CASSPRVETQYF. CDR3 nucleotides: TGTGCCAGCAGTCCCCGTGTAGAGACCCAGTACTTC. Based on the CDR3 plus reference TRBV28 and TRBJ2-5, the full variable domain is DVKVTQSSRYLVKRTGEKVFLECVQDMDHENMFWYRQDPGLGLRLIYFSYDVKMKEKGDIPEGYSVSREKKERFSLILESASTNQTSMYLCASSPRVETQYFGPGTRLLVL.

For this clone: This could be a read error, since a much larger clone is one nucleotide away. The rearrangement uses TRBV9 and TRBJ2-3; no firm D call. This CDR3 is 11 amino acids long. V gave up 4 bases and J gave up 6 bases, with 6 bases separating them. Per germline, CDR1 SGDLS and CDR2 YYNGEE. DNA of the CDR3: TGTGCCAGCAGCCCCGGGGATACGCAGTATTTT. As protein: CASSPGDTQYF.

The V call is TRBV6-5, the J call TRBJ2-1; weak D call: TRBD2 (5 bases). CDR3 length: 16 residues. Per germline, CDR1 MNHEY and CDR2 SVGAGI. Trimming removed 6 bases from V and 3 bases from J, with 18 bases in between. CDR3 bases: TGTGCCAGCAGATACACAGCTAGCCAGCTCTACAATGAGCAGTTCTTC. Translating it yields CASRYTASQLYNEQFF.

The chain links TRBV5-1 to TRBJ2-7; 8 bases map to TRBD1. Germline loops: CDR1 SGHRS, CDR2 YFSETQ. This CDR3 comprises 14 residues. With V trimmed by 3 bases and J by 10 bases, 12 bases remained unmatched. The CDR3 DNA sequence: TGCGCCAGCAGCTCTACACGCGGGGCAGGGGGCCAGTACTTC. Translated: CASSSTRGAGGQYF.

A single count supports this clone. The genes are TRBV4-3 and TRBJ2-7, with D uncertain. The CDR3 is 15 amino acids. Trimming removed 0 bases from V and 4 bases from J, with 13 bases in between. Per the germline V gene, CDR1 is LGHNA and CDR2 is YSLEER. The CDR3 DNA reads TGCGCCAGCAGCCAAGATAAAAACAGAATTTACGAGCAGTACTTC. The encoded protein is CASSQDKNRIYEQYF.

The rearrangement uses TRBV9 and TRBJ1-1, with 7 bases matching TRBD1. Germline assignment: CDR1 SGDLS and CDR2 YYNGEE. The CDR3 length is 15 residues. J was trimmed by 5 bases and V by 0 bases; bases with no gene match: 7. The DNA of the CDR3 is TGTGCCAGCAGCGTAGAAACAGGGGCTAAGACTGAAGCTTTCTTT. As protein: CASSVETGAKTEAFF.

CDR3 bases: TGTGCCAGCAGTAGAGGAGAGCTTAATTCACCCCTCCACTTT. Translated: CASSRGELNSPLHF. The chain recombines TRBV6-5 with TRBJ1-6; D unclear. Germline assignment: CDR1 MNHEY and CDR2 SVGAGI. V dropped 5 bases and J dropped 6 bases, with 11 bases sitting between them. The CDR3 has 14 amino acids.

This sequence joins TRBV7-2 and TRBJ2-6; no reliable D call. Germline CDR1 is SGHTA and CDR2 is FQGNSA. The CDR3 has 16 amino acids. The ends were cut back, 5 bases at V and 0 bases at J, with 11 bases in the middle. CDR3 nucleotides: TGTGCCAGCAGCCTTCGGAGAAGCTCTGGGGCCAACGTCCTGACTTTC. Amino acids: CASSLRRSSGANVLTF.

V and J are TRBV4-2 and TRBJ2-4, with 7 bases matching TRBD1. Germline CDR1 and CDR2: LGHNA and YNFKEQ. Unmatched junction bases numbered 8, after V lost 3 bases and J lost 3 bases. This CDR3 contains 16 residues. The CDR3 nucleotides are TGTGCCAGCAGCCAGGCTACCGGGACAGTCAAAAACATTCAGTACTTC. It translates to CASSQATGTVKNIQYF.

The chain carries TRBV7-9 and TRBJ1-2; D is undetermined. The germline gives CDR1 SEHNR, CDR2 FQNEAQ (reference sequence). V lost 8 bases and J 0 bases, leaving 19 bases between the germline ends. This CDR3 spans 16 amino acids. CDR3 loop: CASEYTAFTTNYGYTF. CDR3 bases: TGTGCCAGCGAATACACCGCCTTTACAACTAACTATGGCTACACCTTC.

The chain links TRBV9 to TRBJ1-6; D not resolved. Trimming cost V 0 bases and J 9 bases, with 10 bases left between them. Per the germline V gene, CDR1 is SGDLS and CDR2 is YYNGEE. The CDR3 totals 14 residues. The CDR3 is CASSVETRGSPLHF. CDR3 in DNA: TGTGCCAGCAGCGTAGAGACCCGGGGTTCACCCCTCCACTTT.

The gene calls are TRBV4-1 and TRBJ1-3; 8 bases match TRBD1. In germline, CDR1 is MGHRA, CDR2 YSYEKL. With 3 bases clipped from V and 1 base from J, the junction kept 17 bases outside the gene matches. CDR3 length: 20 amino acids. In nucleotides, the CDR3 is TGCGCCAGCAGCCAGGACCCGGCGGCAGGGGGCTTCACTTCTGGAAACACCATATATTTT. Translated, it gives CASSQDPAAGGFTSGNTIYF.

Turning to this clone: Different DNA sequences within this sample yield the same CDR3. V usage is TRBV28 and J usage is TRBJ1-2; D call uncertain. This CDR3 is built from 11 residues. The V and J ends lost 3 bases and 8 bases respectively, with 7 bases between them. The germline V gene has CDR1 MDHEN and CDR2 SYDVKM. For the CDR3, the DNA is TGTGCCAGCAGTTTTAGTAGCGGCTACACCTTC. Protein sequence: CASSFSSGYTF.

The chain couples TRBV6-6 to TRBJ2-2; D perhaps matches TRBD1 (5 bases). Germline-derived CDR1 and CDR2 are MNHNY and SVGAGI (reference sequence). Trimming cost V 6 bases and J 5 bases, with 19 bases left between them. The CDR3 contains 16 residues. In DNA, the CDR3 is TGTGCCAGCAGCCTGAATAAGGGGATACAAACCGGGGAGCTGTTTTTT. Translating it yields CASSLNKGIQTGELFF.

The CDR3 is CASSATGTGVEKLFF. The CDR3 DNA is TGTGCCAGCAGCGCAACCGGGACAGGGGTTGAAAAACTGTTTTTT. This chain links TRBV9 with TRBJ1-4, with 10 bases that match TRBD1. Germline CDR1 is SGDLS and CDR2 is YYNGEE. The junction had 6 bases not matched to a gene; V was cut back by 3 bases and J by 7 bases. This CDR3 comprises 15 residues.

The V call is TRBV28, the J call TRBJ2-1; no definite D call. Trimming took off 3 bases at V and 5 bases at J, with 8 bases between the two ends. Germline V CDR1 and CDR2: MDHEN, SYDVKM. This CDR3 region has 13 residues. The CDR3 spells CASSLNSHNEQFF. CDR3 nucleotides: TGTGCCAGCAGTTTGAACAGCCACAATGAGCAGTTCTTC.

This clone was counted between two and nine times. The CDR3 sequence: CASSPVGTGPLHF. CDR3 sequence (DNA): TGTGCCAGCAGCCCTGTCGGGACAGGGCCCCTCCACTTT. The chain uses TRBV7-9 and TRBJ1-6, with 9 bases that match TRBD1. The germline CDR1 and CDR2 sequences are SEHNR and FQNEAQ (reference sequence). The CDR3 extends over 13 amino acids. V trimming: 5 bases; J trimming: 13 bases; junction bases outside the gene matches: 6.

The chain combines TRBV3-1 (or the pseudogene TRBV3-2) with TRBJ2-2; D might be TRBD1 (6 bases). Trimming took off 0 bases at V and 7 bases at J, with 12 bases between the two ends. Germline-derived CDR1 and CDR2 are LGHDT and YNNKEL (reference sequence). The CDR3 has 15 residues. CDR3 coding DNA: TGTGCCAGCAGCCAAGATTTAGGGGGTATCGGGGAGCTGTTTTTT. Translated, it gives CASSQDLGGIGELFF.

This chain connects TRBV6-1 to TRBJ1-5; TRBD1 is a possible D gene (5 bases). Germline CDR1 and CDR2: MNHNS and SASEGT. The CDR3 has 13 residues. The ends were cut back, 3 bases at V and 2 bases at J, with 5 bases in the middle. CDR3 DNA: TGTGCCAGCAGTGACAGGGGCAATCAGCCCCAGCATTTT. As protein: CASSDRGNQPQHF.

The chain joins TRBV7-2 to TRBJ1-2; tentatively, D is TRBD1 (6 bases). CDR3 length: 13 residues. CDR1 and CDR2 from the germline V gene are SGHTA and FQGNSA. The ends were cut back, 6 bases at V and 8 bases at J, with 16 bases in the middle. The CDR3 region is CASSSDRSHGYTF. CDR3 nucleotides: TGTGCCAGCAGTTCCGACAGGTCTCACGGCTACACCTTC.

V usage is TRBV18 and J usage is TRBJ1-5; no reliable D call. Germline V gives CDR1 KGHSH, CDR2 LQKENI. This CDR3 is 12 amino acids long. V lost 8 bases, J lost 4 bases, and 9 bases lay in between. CDR3 loop: CASQTRNQPQHF. CDR3 nucleotide sequence: TGTGCCAGCCAAACGAGAAATCAGCCCCAGCATTTT. The full variable domain, rest sourced from reference TRBV18 and TRBJ1-5, is NAGVMQNPRHLVRRRGQEARLRCSPMKGHSHVYWYRQLPEEGLKFMVYLQKENIIDESGMPKERFSAEFPKEGPSILRIQQVVRGDSAAYFCASQTRNQPQHFGDGTRLSIL.

The rearrangement links TRBV6-2 or TRBV6-3 to TRBJ2-5; 12 nucleotides match TRBD2. This CDR3 is 16 amino acids long. Trimming at V came to 5 bases and at J to 3 bases, leaving 7 bases not matched to a gene. Germline V gene data show CDR1 as MNHEY and CDR2 as SVGEGT. The CDR3 sequence is CASSRTRLAGEETQYF. CDR3 sequence (DNA): TGTGCCAGCAGTAGAACTCGACTAGCGGGGGAAGAGACCCAGTACTTC.